These T cell receptor beta chains were read from a single sample in a study of radiotherapy plus CTLA-4 blockade in lung cancer. Measured with immunoSEQ multiplex PCR; TCRdb has only the in-frame clones, and not every one. The sample has about 35,000 clones, roughly 85% seen once. The source was peripheral blood, collected from a patient treated with radiotherapy plus ipilimumab. These receptors all come from a human donor with non-small cell lung cancer who had stable disease on radiotherapy plus ipilimumab. The CDR3 runs from the conserved cysteine through the conserved F or W. A D gene is named only where the DNA matches it firmly. The size entry is marked missing in some rows and otherwise reads once, few, many or a size class.

CDR3 protein	CDR3 DNA	clone size	J gene	V gene	D gene
CASSFGGGTDTQYF	TGTGCCAGCAGCTTCGGGGGAGGGACAGATACGCAGTATTTT	.	TRBJ2-3	TRBV11-3	TRBD2
CASSPGLVLRKQYF	TGCGCCAGCAGCCCCGGCCTAGTCCTACGGAAGCAGTACTTC	few	TRBJ2-7	TRBV4-1	.
CASSTGGIFNYGYTF	TGTGCCAGCAGCACAGGGGGAATTTTTAACTATGGCTACACCTTC	.	TRBJ1-2	TRBV2	TRBD1
CASSLGSRRFYEQYF	TGTGCCAGCAGCTTGGGGTCTAGAAGGTTCTACGAGCAGTACTTC	.	TRBJ2-7	TRBV5-5	.
CASSETLTGQGLPGETQYF	TGTGCCAGCAGTGAGACCTTAACGGGACAGGGCCTACCGGGGGAGACCCAGTACTTC	few	TRBJ2-5	TRBV28	TRBD1
CASSRGTGDTYEQYF	TGTGCCAGCAGCCGCGGGACAGGAGATACCTACGAGCAGTACTTC	.	TRBJ2-7	TRBV27	TRBD1
CASSLEREGEQYF	TGTGCCAGCAGCTTAGAGCGGGAGGGGGAGCAGTACTTC	once	TRBJ2-7	TRBV11-1	TRBD2
CASNGQGVGQPQHF	TGTGCCAGCAATGGACAGGGGGTAGGGCAGCCCCAGCATTTT	once	TRBJ1-5	TRBV2	TRBD1
CAWSLSGLAYNEQFF	TGTGCCTGGAGTCTCTCGGGACTTGCCTACAATGAGCAGTTCTTC	.	TRBJ2-1	TRBV30	.
CASSPGTGSRETQYF	TGTGCCAGCAGTCCCGGGACAGGGTCGCGGGAGACCCAGTACTTC	.	TRBJ2-5	TRBV11-2	TRBD1
CASSPLRGSYEQYF	TGTGCCAGCAGTCCTTTAAGGGGGTCCTACGAGCAGTACTTC	.	TRBJ2-7	TRBV28	.
CASSSLAGAGNEQFF	TGTGCCAGCAGCTCGTTAGCGGGAGCGGGCAATGAGCAGTTCTTC	.	TRBJ2-1	TRBV7-9	TRBD2
CASSKAPARRIHNEQFF	TGTGCCAGCAGCAAAGCCCCCGCGCGGCGTATCCACAATGAGCAGTTCTTC	.	TRBJ2-1	TRBV21-1	.
CASSRGQGADQPQHF	TGTGCCAGCTCACGGGGACAGGGGGCTGATCAGCCCCAGCATTTT	.	TRBJ1-5	TRBV18	TRBD1
CASSTTSGETHEQYF	TGTGCCAGCTCAACGACCTCGGGGGAGACCCACGAGCAGTACTTC	.	TRBJ2-7	TRBV18	.
CASSRLAGGITGELFF	TGTGCCAGCAGCCGTTTAGCGGGAGGTATTACCGGGGAGCTGTTTTTT	.	TRBJ2-2	TRBV7-2	TRBD2
CATGTDNQPQHF	TGTGCAACAGGGACAGACAATCAGCCCCAGCATTTT	few	TRBJ1-5	TRBV5-4	TRBD1
CASSQEATSGYTQYF	TGCGCCAGCAGCCAAGAGGCGACTAGCGGATATACGCAGTATTTT	.	TRBJ2-3	TRBV4-3	TRBD2
CASIPRDTYEQYF	TGTGCCAGCATTCCCAGGGATACCTACGAGCAGTACTTC	few	TRBJ2-7	TRBV6-1	.
CASSSRGGSDTQYF	TGTGCCAGCAGCTCCCGGGGAGGGTCAGATACGCAGTATTTT	once	TRBJ2-3	TRBV11-3	TRBD2
CASSRDRNTEAFF	TGTGCCAGTAGTAGAGACAGGAACACTGAAGCTTTCTTT	few	TRBJ1-1	TRBV19	.
CASSRRLADYYEQYF	TGTGCCAGCAGTCGCAGACTAGCAGACTACTACGAGCAGTACTTC	.	TRBJ2-7	TRBV11-2	TRBD2
CASSEGGGGGRQFF	TGTGCCAGCAGTGAAGGAGGAGGAGGTGGTAGACAGTTCTTC	.	TRBJ2-1	TRBV2	.
CASSSLTSGMNYEQYF	TGTGCCAGCAGCTCCCTGACTAGCGGGATGAACTACGAGCAGTACTTC	.	TRBJ2-7	TRBV11-2	TRBD2
CASSLGLPSTDTQYF	TGTGCCAGCAGCTTAGGACTACCCAGCACAGATACGCAGTATTTT	once	TRBJ2-3	TRBV7-2	.
CASNLRQGNTEAFF	TGTGCCAGCAACCTCAGACAGGGGAACACTGAAGCTTTCTTT	.	TRBJ1-1	TRBV5-4	TRBD1
CASSLAGTPYYEQYF	TGTGCCAGCAGTTTGGCCGGGACTCCGTACTACGAGCAGTACTTC	.	TRBJ2-7	TRBV6-5	.
CASSLSVDNEQFF	TGTGCCAGCAGCTTAAGCGTTGACAATGAGCAGTTCTTC	.	TRBJ2-1	TRBV7-3	.
CASSLRLAASHEQYF	TGTGCCAGCAGTCTCAGACTAGCGGCCTCCCACGAGCAGTACTTC	.	TRBJ2-7	TRBV27	TRBD2
CASRPPGQGAPGELFF	TGTGCCAGCAGACCCCCGGGACAGGGGGCCCCCGGGGAGCTGTTTTTT	few	TRBJ2-2	TRBV7-2	TRBD1
CASGFTYEQYF	TGTGCCAGCGGGTTTACCTACGAGCAGTACTTC	few	TRBJ2-7	TRBV19	.
CASRGFGGLTYNEQFF	TGTGCCAGCAGAGGCTTTGGCGGGCTTACCTACAATGAGCAGTTCTTC	.	TRBJ2-1	TRBV28	.
CASSSFPPGQNEKLFF	TGTGCCAGCAGTTCTTTCCCTCCGGGACAGAATGAAAAACTGTTTTTT	.	TRBJ1-4	TRBV27	TRBD1
CASSLIAGITDTQYF	TGTGCCAGCAGCCTAATAGCGGGAATCACAGATACGCAGTATTTT	.	TRBJ2-3	TRBV7-3	TRBD2
CASSLSMTGGGGYTF	TGTGCCAGCAGTTTATCGATGACAGGGGGCGGTGGCTACACCTTC	.	TRBJ1-2	TRBV28	TRBD1
CASNKAGGGTDTQYF	TGTGCCAGCAATAAGGCGGGGGGGGGCACAGATACGCAGTATTTT	.	TRBJ2-3	TRBV9	TRBD2
CASNLAGGSTDTQYF	TGTGCCAGCAACCTGGCGGGGGGTAGCACAGATACGCAGTATTTT	.	TRBJ2-3	TRBV2	TRBD2
CASSTLNEKLFF	TGTGCCAGTAGTACACTTAATGAAAAACTGTTTTTT	.	TRBJ1-4	TRBV19	.
CASSLAIQGYEQYF	TGTGCCAGCAGCTTAGCTATCCAGGGCTACGAGCAGTACTTC	.	TRBJ2-7	TRBV7-2	.
CASSRNRGQETQYF	TGTGCCAGCAGCCGGAACAGGGGGCAAGAGACCCAGTACTTC	.	TRBJ2-5	TRBV5-4	TRBD1
CASSLVQGLYEKLFF	TGTGCCAGCAGCTTAGTTCAGGGGTTATATGAAAAACTGTTTTTT	.	TRBJ1-4	TRBV7-2	.
CASSLAPQGLGETQYF	TGTGCCAGCAGCTTAGCGCCTCAGGGGCTTGGGGAGACCCAGTACTTC	once	TRBJ2-5	TRBV7-6	.
CASSFQGSNTEAFF	TGTGCCAGCAGCTTCCAGGGGTCAAACACTGAAGCTTTCTTT	.	TRBJ1-1	TRBV11-2	.
CASTLFRGDEQFF	TGTGCCAGCACGCTTTTTCGGGGGGATGAGCAGTTCTTC	.	TRBJ2-1	TRBV2	TRBD2
CASSPRTGSNTEAFF	TGTGCCAGCAGCCCAAGGACAGGGTCGAACACTGAAGCTTTCTTT	.	TRBJ1-1	TRBV7-2	TRBD1
CACPTSSGSTNEKLFF	TGTGCCTGCCCAACCTCGTCCGGGTCAACTAATGAAAAACTGTTTTTT	.	TRBJ1-4	TRBV30	.
CASSEVGRGGGYTF	TGTGCCAGCAGTGAAGTTGGCAGGGGCGGGGGCTACACCTTC	.	TRBJ1-2	TRBV6-1	.
CASSLQGAEGYTF	TGTGCCAGCAGTTTACAGGGGGCGGAAGGCTACACCTTC	.	TRBJ1-2	TRBV27	TRBD1
CASSQTDTQYF	TGCGCCAGCAGCCAGACAGATACGCAGTATTTT	.	TRBJ2-3	TRBV10-2	.
CASSEGTSGYEQYF	TGTGCCAGCAGTGAAGGGACTAGCGGCTACGAGCAGTACTTC	.	TRBJ2-7	TRBV2	TRBD2
CAIRASGPDNEQFF	TGTGCCATCAGGGCCAGTGGGCCCGACAATGAGCAGTTCTTC	.	TRBJ2-1	TRBV10-3	.
CASSATDPSSYEQYF	TGTGCCAGCAGTGCGACTGACCCGAGCTCCTACGAGCAGTACTTC	.	TRBJ2-7	TRBV6-4	.
CASSTRRLAETDTQYF	TGTGCCAGCAGCACCCGGCGGCTAGCGGAAACAGATACGCAGTATTTT	.	TRBJ2-3	TRBV9	TRBD2
CASSPLRGQGETQYF	TGTGCCAGCAGCCCCCTTAGGGGGCAGGGAGAGACCCAGTACTTC	.	TRBJ2-5	TRBV9	TRBD1
CASSRTANTEAFF	TGTGCCAGCAGCCGGACAGCGAACACTGAAGCTTTCTTT	.	TRBJ1-1	TRBV5-4	.
CASTELAGGRETQYF	TGTGCCAGCACCGAACTAGCGGGAGGGCGGGAGACCCAGTACTTC	.	TRBJ2-5	TRBV7-2	TRBD2
CASSLTVTSGGEQFF	TGTGCCAGCAGCTTAACTGTGACTAGCGGTGGTGAGCAGTTCTTC	.	TRBJ2-1	TRBV7-8	TRBD2
CAISAGGGTQETQYF	TGTGCCATCAGTGCCGGGGGGGGGACTCAAGAGACCCAGTACTTC	.	TRBJ2-5	TRBV10-3	TRBD2
CASTKIGGDSTPYEQYF	TGTGCCAGCACCAAGATAGGAGGGGATTCGACTCCCTACGAGCAGTACTTC	.	TRBJ2-7	TRBV7-3	.